One and the same sample provided the 2 T cell receptor beta chains below, sequenced in a study of T cells in Graves' hyperthyroidism and ophthalmopathy. From RNA transcripts, TCR beta CDR3 regions were amplified. HTBI primers were used for first-round RT-PCR of the TCR CDR3. TCRdb passed the multiplex PCR reads through MiXCR, listing each CDR3 protein once. The sample carries around 350,000 distinct CDR3 sequences, roughly 19% recorded once. The sample was blood. These TCRs come from a woman under 30 with Graves' hyperthyroidism.

The rearrangement uses TRBV7-8 and TRBJ1-2; D is undetermined. The CDR3 extends over 13 amino acids. The V end lost 7 bases, the J end lost 2 bases, and 11 bases lay between the germline ends. Germline lookup yields CDR1 SGHVS and CDR2 FQNEAQ. The CDR3 DNA sequence: TGTGCCAGCACCAGGACGGACAACTATGGCTACACCTTC. It is translated as CASTRTDNYGYTF.

This clonotype was recorded many times. The chain has TRBV27 and TRBJ2-5; 7 nucleotides align to TRBD2. Germline loops: CDR1 MNHEY, CDR2 SMNVEV (reference sequence). CDR3 size: 15 residues. J lost 5 bases, V lost 1 base, and 7 bases had no gene match. The CDR3 sequence: CASSLWGLRLETQYF. The CDR3 region has the DNA TGTGCCAGCAGTTTATGGGGACTAAGATTGGAGACCCAGTACTTC.